Shown below are 19 T cell receptor beta chains from a single sample sequenced in a study of T cell repertoires in cytomegalovirus infection. The antigens of these receptors remain unknown. TCRdb re-called the reads through MiXCR, storing one row per CDR3 protein. The data show about a million distinct CDR3 sequences, roughly 30% seen once. Sequencing used cultured CD8+ T cells from PBMCs, obtained from culture after CMV antigen stimulation. The receptors were gathered from a human donor in good health (CMV status not recorded). Some clones in this sample may be carry-over from other donors' samples.

V usage is TRBV27 and J usage is TRBJ2-1, with D unclear. Looked up from germline, CDR1 is MNHEY and CDR2 is SMNVEV (reference sequence). This CDR3 is built from 14 residues. V gave up 2 bases and J gave up 7 bases, with 12 bases separating them. CDR3 protein: CASSLRPLNNEQFF. Here the CDR3 DNA reads TGTGCCAGCAGTTTACGGCCCCTAAATAATGAGCAGTTCTTC.

The chain employs TRBV20-1 and TRBJ2-7, with 7 bases fitting TRBD2. The CDR3 loop spans 13 amino acids. The germline CDR1 and CDR2 sequences are DFQATT and SNEGSKA (reference sequence). Losses at the gene ends were 1 base for V and 4 bases for J; bases not matched to a gene: 4. The CDR3 sequence is CSARVAGVYEQYV. In nucleotides, the CDR3 is TGCAGTGCTAGAGTTGCGGGGGTGTACGAGCAGTACGTC.

Comment on this clonotype: It may be a read error: a sequence one base away is much more abundant. This rearrangement joins TRBV27 to TRBJ2-7, with 7 bases fitting TRBD1. The V gene's germline CDR1 is MNHEY and CDR2 SMNVEV (reference sequence). CDR3 size: 15 residues. CDR3 region: CVSKLSGTATYEQYF. The CDR3 DNA is TGTGTCAGCAAGCTATCCGGGACAGCTACCTACGAGCAGTACTTC.

There are many counts of this clonotype. This chain's CDR3 is CAISELPYEEQYV. The CDR3 coding sequence is TGTGCCATCAGTGAACTGCCCTACGAGGAGCAGTACGTC. The chain links TRBV10-3 to TRBJ2-7; D ambiguous. This CDR3 has 13 residues. Germline V CDR1 and CDR2: ENHRY, SYGVKD. V was cut by 3 bases and J by 7 bases, with 13 bases left in between.

The V gene is TRBV19, the J gene TRBJ2-7, with no clear D. The CDR3 contains 15 residues. V lost 5 bases, J lost 0 bases, and 14 bases lay in between. The germline gives CDR1 LNHDA, CDR2 SQIVND (reference sequence). CDR3 coding DNA: TGTGCCAGTAGTGCGGTGGGAATTAGCTCCTACGAGCAGTACTTC. Its protein product is CASSAVGISSYEQYF.

This clonotype showed up just a few times. The chain employs TRBV12-3 or TRBV12-4 and TRBJ1-2; D is unresolved. V lost 8 bases and J 6 bases, leaving 10 bases between the germline ends. The length of the CDR3 is 11 residues. The CDR3 DNA is TGTGCCAGCGGGCCGATGAATGGCTACACCTTC. Its protein product is CASGPMNGYTF.

DNA for the CDR3: TGTGCCAGCAGTTTAGCTGGAGAGACAGAGCTTCAGCCCCAGCATTTT. It translates to CASSLAGETELQPQHF. The chain is built from TRBV12-3 or TRBV12-4 and TRBJ1-5; a weak D match, TRBD1 (5 bases). V dropped 0 bases and J dropped 6 bases, with 15 bases sitting between them. This CDR3 is 16 amino acids long.

The V and J genes are TRBV6-5 and TRBJ1-2, with D hard to call. V dropped 5 bases and J dropped 10 bases, with 11 bases sitting between them. This CDR3 has 11 amino acids. The V gene's germline CDR1 is MNHEY and CDR2 SVGAGI. CDR3 residues: CASSPGRNYTF. The CDR3 DNA reads TGTGCCAGCAGTCCCGGGCGAAACTACACCTTC.

The V gene is TRBV6-2 or TRBV6-3, the J gene TRBJ2-7, with D unresolved. Trimming removed 0 bases from V and 1 base from J, with 7 bases in between. Germline V gene data show CDR1 as MNHEY and CDR2 as SVGEGT. The CDR3 has 14 amino acids. The CDR3 loop reads CASSYSPSSYEQYV. The CDR3 bases are TGTGCCAGCAGTTACTCGCCCAGTTCCTACGAGCAGTACGTC.

V and J are TRBV7-9 and TRBJ2-3; TRBD1 matches at 10 bases. The CDR3 length is 17 residues. CDR1 is SEHNR and CDR2 is FQNEAQ in the germline V gene (reference sequence). Trimming at V came to 5 bases and at J to 2 bases, leaving 10 bases not matched to a gene. CDR3 in amino acids: CASSATWTGGSTDTQYF. The DNA for the CDR3 is TGTGCCAGCAGCGCAACATGGACAGGGGGATCCACAGATACGCAGTATTTT.

The V and J genes are TRBV4-1 and TRBJ1-5; 7 nucleotides line up with TRBD1. CDR1 MGHRA and CDR2 YSYEKL come from the germline V gene. The CDR3 consists of 19 residues. Trimming at V came to 3 bases and at J to 0 bases, leaving 14 bases not matched to a gene. In DNA, the CDR3 is TGCGCCAGCAGCCAGTACTCCGGGACAGAGGTTTATAGCAATCAGCCCCAGCATTTT. It translates to CASSQYSGTEVYSNQPQHF.

The table lists this clonotype with a few counts. The chain recombines TRBV12-5 with TRBJ1-2, with TRBD1 identical over 7 bases. The CDR3 sequence is 13 residues long. Germline loops: CDR1 LGHNT, CDR2 FRNRAP. J gave up 4 bases and V 1 base, and 0 bases lay outside the gene matches. CDR3 in amino acids: CASGLAGGYGYTF. The DNA for the CDR3 is TGTGCTAGTGGTTTGGCAGGGGGCTATGGCTACACCTTC.

The chain uses TRBV28 and TRBJ1-1; tentative D call: TRBD1 (5 bases). Looked up from germline, CDR1 is MDHEN and CDR2 is SYDVKM. Between the trimmed V and J ends, which lost 7 bases and 1 base, there was a span of 16 bases. The CDR3 has 15 amino acids. The CDR3 loop reads CASIEWGPPNTEAFF. CDR3 in DNA: TGTGCCAGCATAGAATGGGGACCTCCGAACACTGAAGCTTTCTTT.

The chain has TRBV6-6 and TRBJ2-5; a weak D match, TRBD2 (6 bases). This CDR3 is 16 amino acids long. With 7 bases removed from V and 0 bases from J, the gap between germline ends came to 18 bases. Germline V gene sequence: CDR1 MNHNY, CDR2 SVGAGI (reference sequence). CDR3 amino acids: CASIFYGTSYQETQYF. The CDR3 region has the DNA TGTGCCAGCATCTTTTACGGGACTTCGTACCAAGAGACCCAGTACTTC.

V gene TRBV7-8 combines with J gene TRBJ1-1; 7 positions match TRBD1. CDR1 SGHVS and CDR2 FQNEAQ come from the germline V gene. The trim removed 9 bases at V and 1 base at J, leaving 5 bases unmatched. This CDR3 comprises 13 residues. Here the CDR3 reads CASTGTENTEAFF. CDR3 nucleotide sequence: TGTGCCAGTACCGGGACAGAGAACACTGAAGCTTTCTTT.

The rearrangement joins TRBV9 to TRBJ2-2, with D uncertain. Germline loops: CDR1 SGDLS, CDR2 YYNGEE. V dropped 0 bases and J dropped 2 bases, with 14 bases sitting between them. This CDR3 is built from 17 residues. CDR3 nucleotide sequence: TGTGCCAGCAGCGTAGCCGCGAGTTCCATTAACACCGGGGAGCTGTTTTTT. It encodes CASSVAASSINTGELFF.

Ten or more counts support this clonotype. This chain links TRBV7-8 with TRBJ2-5, with unresolved D. Trimming cost V 0 bases and J 0 bases, with 11 bases left between them. Germline V gives CDR1 SGHVS, CDR2 FQNEAQ. The CDR3 runs to 16 residues. The CDR3 sequence: CASSLAPRAYQETQYF. In DNA form, the CDR3 reads TGTGCCAGCAGCTTAGCGCCGAGAGCGTACCAAGAGACCCAGTACTTC.

This clonotype has more than one count but fewer than ten. The CDR3 nucleotides are TGTGCCAACTCAGGACAGGGAAAGGACTATGGCTACACCTTC. This gives the protein CANSGQGKDYGYTF. The chain employs TRBV6-6 and TRBJ1-2, with 8 nucleotides matching TRBD1. Germline V gene sequence: CDR1 MNHNY, CDR2 SVGAGI (reference sequence). V lost 10 bases, J lost 3 bases, and 10 bases stayed unmatched. The CDR3 contains 14 residues.

This clonotype occurred a few times. V and J are TRBV19 and TRBJ1-5; 8 bases agree with TRBD1. With V trimmed by 3 bases and J by 0 bases, 10 bases remained unmatched. This CDR3 spans 18 amino acids. The germline V gene encodes CDR1 LNHDA and CDR2 SQIVND (reference sequence). The CDR3 loop reads CASSMDRDYTYSNQPQHF. Written as DNA, the CDR3 is TGTGCCAGTAGTATGGACAGGGACTACACTTATAGCAATCAGCCCCAGCATTTT.